This TCR beta chain is drawn from a study of T cells in Graves' hyperthyroidism and ophthalmopathy. TCR beta CDR3 region amplification was performed from RNA transcripts. The HTBI primer set was used in a first-round RT-PCR of the TCR CDR3. In TCRdb, the multiplex PCR reads were re-called with MiXCR into one record per CDR3 protein. The repertoire includes about 570,000 distinct CDR3 sequences, around 15% of them detected once, and 11% to 15% sits in the top ten. This clonotype was counted many times. Germline-derived CDR1 and CDR2 are KGHDR and SFDVKD. V lost 1 base, J lost 6 bases, and 11 bases lay in between. This CDR3 spans 15 amino acids.

This chain uses TRBV24-1 with TRBJ2-2, with TRBD2 as a possible D gene (6 bases). The sample comprised blood. The receptor was derived from a middle-aged woman with Graves' hyperthyroidism. The CDR3: CATSDLSGDSGELFF. In DNA, the CDR3 is TGTGCCACCAGTGATTTATCGGGGGATTCCGGGGAGCTGTTTTTT.